This TCR beta chain appears in the sequencing data of a study of T cell changes during pregnancy in multiple sclerosis (dated by TCRdb to the late 2010s). General notes on the study: In women with multiple sclerosis, the researchers looked at how the T cell repertoire shifted as pregnancy progressed.

The library relied on the immunoSEQ multiplex PCR assay. TCRdb mirrors the immuneACCESS table, restricted to in-frame sequences. Some clones are absent from its copies; in checked studies, under half trace to an unresolved V gene, and the reason for the others is unknown. The sample has more than 35,000 clones on record, around nine tenths of them singletons. Together, the top ten hold around 0.62% of the sample. Turning to this clone: The clone's antigen remains unknown. The record has no base qualities; no much larger clone is one base away.

CDR1 and CDR2 were assigned from the germline V gene as SGDLS and YYNGEE. From V the trimming removes 1 base and from J it removes 0 bases, while the gene matches leave 5 bases of the junction unaccounted for. Inclusive of the bounding cysteine and phenylalanine, the CDR3 is 16 residues long. This entry keeps only the CDR3 DNA: 48 bases, framed from base 1. The sequence came from a female donor with multiple sclerosis, enrolled in a pregnancy study. The V gene is TRBV9 and the J gene is TRBJ1-1, with 8 bases matching TRBD1. The source was CD4+ T cells from peripheral blood mononuclear cells, collected in the first trimester of pregnancy. The CDR3 reads as follows: CASSVNPQGVNTEAFF. In nucleotide form, the sequence is TGTGCCAGCAGCGTAAACCCACAGGGGGTGAACACTGAAGCTTTCTTT.